The rows below give T cell receptor beta chains drawn from one sample of a study of technical replicates of blood from several donors. Using immunoSEQ multiplex PCR, the repertoire was profiled, and TCRdb retains in-frame clones only, with some absent. The sample contains around 77,000 clones, roughly 92% of which appear only once. The specimen sequenced was T cells isolated from PBMCs. All receptors derive from a human donor in good health. Each CDR3 is given with its conserved first and last residue. The D gene is left open where the match is weak. Clone size, where shown, is once, few, many, or a class for clones that have expanded.

j_call clone_size v_call d_call cdr3_nt cdr3_aa
TRBJ2-3 - TRBV5-1 TRBD1 TGCGCCAGCAGCATCAGACAGGGTAGCACAGATACGCAGTATTTT CASSIRQGSTDTQYF
TRBJ2-2 - TRBV29-1 - TGCAGCGTTGACACCTCGGACACCGGGGAGCTGTTTTTT CSVDTSDTGELFF
TRBJ2-7 - TRBV30 TRBD1 TGTGCCTGGAGCCGGGGACAGGGGTTAATCGAGCAGTACTTC CAWSRGQGLIEQYF
TRBJ1-3 once TRBV28 TRBD1 TGTGCCAGCAGGATCTACTTCAGGGACAGAGAGGGAAACACCATATATTTT CASRIYFRDREGNTIYF
TRBJ2-7 - TRBV9 TRBD2 TGTGCCAGCAGCCTTAGCGGGGGCTCCTACGAGCAGTACTTC CASSLSGGSYEQYF
TRBJ1-2 - TRBV7-3 - TGTGCCAGCAGCTCCCCACCCTTAGACTATGGCTACACCTTC CASSSPPLDYGYTF
TRBJ2-7 - TRBV27 - TGTGCCAGCTTCAGGGATCTACGGGAGCAGTACTTC CASFRDLREQYF
TRBJ2-7 - TRBV20-1 - TGCAGTGCTAATTTCCTCTACGAGCAGTACTTC CSANFLYEQYF
TRBJ1-2 - TRBV28 TRBD1 TGTGCCAGCAGTCGGGACAGCCTGCTCTCCTATGGCTACACCTTC CASSRDSLLSYGYTF
TRBJ2-7 - TRBV27 TRBD2 TGTGCCACCTGCCTCGTCCCGGGGGGAGAGCAGTACTTC CATCLVPGGEQYF
TRBJ1-3 - TRBV6-1 - TGTGCCAGCAGCGAACTCCCCGTCTCTGGAAACACCATATATTTT CASSELPVSGNTIYF
TRBJ2-7 - TRBV4-1 - TGCGCCAGCAGCCAAGGAGGCGGCGAGCAGTACTTC CASSQGGGEQYF
TRBJ1-5 - TRBV6-6 TRBD1 TGTGCCAGCAGCTCGAGACCGGGACAGGGAAATCAGCCCCAGCATTTT CASSSRPGQGNQPQHF
TRBJ1-2 - TRBV2 TRBD1 TGTGCCAGCAGGCCGGGACAGGGTTATGGCTACACCTTC CASRPGQGYGYTF
TRBJ1-3 - TRBV11-3 - TGTGCCAGCAGCTCTATAGAGTTCTCTGGAAACACCATATATTTT CASSSIEFSGNTIYF
TRBJ2-2 - TRBV5-6 TRBD1 TGTGCCAGCAGCTCGCTTGACCGGGACAGGGGCCCCGGGGAGCTGTTTTTT CASSSLDRDRGPGELFF
TRBJ2-3 - TRBV5-4 TRBD1 TGTGCCAGCAGCTTTACAGGGGTGGCAGATACGCAGTATTTT CASSFTGVADTQYF
TRBJ1-5 - TRBV27 - TGTGCCAGCAGTCTTTTCCGGACAGATAATCAGCCCCAGCATTTT CASSLFRTDNQPQHF
TRBJ1-1 - TRBV19 TRBD1 TGTGCCAGTCGGGGACAGGCTTACACTGAAGCTTTCTTT CASRGQAYTEAFF
TRBJ1-2 - TRBV29-1 - TGCAGCGTTGAAGCAGTAGGCAGGGATAATGGCTACACCTTC CSVEAVGRDNGYTF
TRBJ2-4 - TRBV9 TRBD1 TGTGCCAGCAGCGGCGACAGGGGGCTGAACATTCAGTACTTC CASSGDRGLNIQYF
TRBJ2-1 - TRBV6-4 - TGTGCCAGCAGTGTTGCAGGTCAATACAATGAGCAGTTCTTC CASSVAGQYNEQFF
TRBJ1-2 - TRBV5-6 TRBD1 TGTGCCAGCAGCTCCGTGACAGGGGATGGCTACACCTTC CASSSVTGDGYTF
TRBJ1-1 - TRBV6-1 - TGTGCCAGCAGTGAACAGAGGGCTTTCTTT CASSEQRAFF
TRBJ1-2 - TRBV10-3 TRBD1 TGTGCCATCAGTGGGACAGGGGGAAGCTATGGCTACACCTTC CAISGTGGSYGYTF
TRBJ1-5 - TRBV28 - TGTGCCAGCAGTTTATGGGAGTATTATAGCAATCAGCCCCAGCATTTT CASSLWEYYSNQPQHF
TRBJ2-3 - TRBV9 TRBD2 TGTGCCAGCAGCGTAGCCCTAGCGGGAGGGCCTACGCAGTATTTT CASSVALAGGPTQYF
TRBJ2-1 - TRBV5-4 - TGTGCCAGCACCCCCCCGGGAGTCTTAAACAATGAGCAGTTCTTC CASTPPGVLNNEQFF
TRBJ2-5 - TRBV7-8 - TGTGCCAGCAGCTTCTCCGGACTATTGTCACAAGAGACCCAGTACTTC CASSFSGLLSQETQYF
TRBJ2-5 once TRBV5-1 TRBD1 TGCGCCAGCAGCGTTTCCGGGACAGAGAAAGAGACCCAGTACTTC CASSVSGTEKETQYF
TRBJ2-7 - TRBV4-3 - TGCGCCAGCAGCCAAGAGGGACTCCAAGGGCACGAGCAGTACTTC CASSQEGLQGHEQYF
TRBJ2-7 - TRBV25-1 - TGTGCCAGGAAAGGGCGGGCACCCTACGAGCAGTACTTC CARKGRAPYEQYF
TRBJ2-7 once TRBV10-3 - TGTGCCATCAGTGACTCCGGAGGCAGTTTTTTCTACGAGCAGTACTTC CAISDSGGSFFYEQYF
TRBJ1-1 - TRBV25-1 - TGTGCCAGCAGTTTTCAGGGTGGGAACACTGAAGCTTTCTTT CASSFQGGNTEAFF
TRBJ1-2 - TRBV7-9 - TGTGCCAGCAGCCCGAGGGCGGGGGGGGCCTACACCTTC CASSPRAGGAYTF
TRBJ1-3 - TRBV25-1 - TGTGCCAGCAGTGAATTTAGGGGCTCTGGAAACACCATATATTTT CASSEFRGSGNTIYF
TRBJ1-1 - TRBV18 - TGTGCCAGCTCACCGGACAGCAACACTGAAGCTTTCTTT CASSPDSNTEAFF
TRBJ2-7 - TRBV30 - TGTGCCTGGAGTGTGAACTTCTACGAGCAGTACTTC CAWSVNFYEQYF
TRBJ2-5 - TRBV7-6 - TGTGCCAGCAGCCTCCTAGGACAGCAGGAAGAGACCCAGTACTTC CASSLLGQQEETQYF
TRBJ1-1 - TRBV11-2 TRBD1 TGTGCCAGCAGCCGCAGACAGGGCACCACTGAAGCTTTCTTT CASSRRQGTTEAFF